This T cell receptor (beta chain) is from a study of blood T cell repertoires in COVID-19. Measured with immunoSEQ multiplex PCR; TCRdb has only the in-frame clones, and not every one. The table shows about 160,000 clones, with roughly 80% occurring only once. V dropped 6 bases and J dropped 4 bases, with 15 bases sitting between them. Germline values: CDR1 MNHEY, CDR2 SVGAGI. This CDR3 has 14 residues. This clonotype originated in a man aged 65-85 years with acute or convalescent COVID-19. The specimen sequenced was peripheral blood. V is TRBV6-5 and J is TRBJ1-1, with a weak D call TRBD1 (6 bases). This CDR3 reads CASSRGGMGTEAFF. The CDR3 nucleotides read TGTGCCAGCAGCCGAGGGGGAATGGGCACTGAAGCTTTCTTT.